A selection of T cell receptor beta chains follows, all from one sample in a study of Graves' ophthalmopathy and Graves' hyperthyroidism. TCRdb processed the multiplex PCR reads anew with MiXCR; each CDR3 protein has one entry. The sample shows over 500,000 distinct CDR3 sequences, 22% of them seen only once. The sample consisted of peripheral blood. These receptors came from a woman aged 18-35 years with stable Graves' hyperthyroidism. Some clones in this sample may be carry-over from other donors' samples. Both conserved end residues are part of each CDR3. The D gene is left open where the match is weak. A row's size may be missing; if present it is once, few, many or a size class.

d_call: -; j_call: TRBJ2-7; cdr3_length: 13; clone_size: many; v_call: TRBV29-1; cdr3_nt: TGCAGCGTTGAAGAACGGGAGCGGGACGAGCAGTACTTC; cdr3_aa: CSVEERERDEQYF
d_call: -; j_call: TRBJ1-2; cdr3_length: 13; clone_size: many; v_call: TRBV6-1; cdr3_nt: TGTGCCAGCAGGGACCCTTGGGGAGAAGGCTACACCTTC; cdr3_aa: CASRDPWGEGYTF
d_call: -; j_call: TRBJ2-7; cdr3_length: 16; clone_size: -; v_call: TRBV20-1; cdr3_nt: TGCAGCGCTAGGTTGGTCGCGAGCCCCTTGTCGGACGAGCAGTACTTC; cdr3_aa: CSARLVASPLSDEQYF
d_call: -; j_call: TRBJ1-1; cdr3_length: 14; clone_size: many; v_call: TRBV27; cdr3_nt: TGTGCCAGCCGATGGGTCAGGGGGAACACTGAAGCTTTCTTT; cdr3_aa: CASRWVRGNTEAFF
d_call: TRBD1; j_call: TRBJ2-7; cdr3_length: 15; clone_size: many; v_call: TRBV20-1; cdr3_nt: TGCAGTGCTAGGTACTCCGGGACAGTCTCCTACGAGCAGTACTTC; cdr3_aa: CSARYSGTVSYEQYF
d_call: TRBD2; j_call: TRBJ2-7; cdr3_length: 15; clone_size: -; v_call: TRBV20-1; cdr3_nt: TGCAGTGCTAGAGGACTAGCGGGAGGGTCCTACGAGCAGTACTTC; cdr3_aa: CSARGLAGGSYEQYF
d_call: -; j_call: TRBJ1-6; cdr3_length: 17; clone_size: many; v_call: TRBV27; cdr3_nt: TGTGCCAGCAGTTTATCCTTTATCGCAGGGGCTAATTCACCCCTCCACTTT; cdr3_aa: CASSLSFIAGANSPLHF
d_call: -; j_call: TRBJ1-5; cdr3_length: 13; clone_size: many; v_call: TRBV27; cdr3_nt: TGTGCCAGCAGTATACCAGGGGTTCAGCCCCAGCATTTT; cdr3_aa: CASSIPGVQPQHF
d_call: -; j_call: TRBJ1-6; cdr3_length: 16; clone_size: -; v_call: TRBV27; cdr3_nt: TGTGCCAGCAGTTTAGCCCCGAGTGGGTTCGGCTCACCCCTCCACTTT; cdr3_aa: CASSLAPSGFGSPLHF
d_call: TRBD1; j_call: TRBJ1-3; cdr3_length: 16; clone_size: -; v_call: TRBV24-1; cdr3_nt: TGTGCCACCAGTGATTCGGCCAGGGGGCGTGGAAACACCATATATTTT; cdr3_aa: CATSDSARGRGNTIYF
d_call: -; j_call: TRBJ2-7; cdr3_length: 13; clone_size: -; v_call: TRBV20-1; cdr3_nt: TGCAGTGCTCCAGGGCCTCGAGCCTACGAGCAGTACTTC; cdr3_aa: CSAPGPRAYEQYF
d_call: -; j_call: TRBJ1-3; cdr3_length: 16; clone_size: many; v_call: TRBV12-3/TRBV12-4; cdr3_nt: TGTGCCAGCAGTTTACGGGCCTCAGGAGCTGGAAACACCATATATTTT; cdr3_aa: CASSLRASGAGNTIYF
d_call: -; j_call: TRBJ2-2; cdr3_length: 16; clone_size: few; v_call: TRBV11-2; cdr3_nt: TGTGCCAGCAGCTTGACATGGGGGGGCGGGACCAGGGAGCTGTTTTTT; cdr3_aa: CASSLTWGGGTRELFF
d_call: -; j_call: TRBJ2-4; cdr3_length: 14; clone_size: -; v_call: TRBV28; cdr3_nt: TGTGCCAGCAGTTTAGAGATAGCCAAAAACATTCAGTACTTC; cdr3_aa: CASSLEIAKNIQYF